This T cell receptor (beta chain) was identified in a study of shared clonotypes between healthy human individuals (dated by TCRdb to about 2020). Study-level background: The cohort comprised a couple of women and three men aged 18 to 49 years. Per donor, leukapheresis produced somewhere between about 0.85 and 9.5 billion PBMCs. Different laboratories and diverse techniques were used to prepare libraries and sequence TCR repertoires, to increase sequencing depth and limit assay-specific biases. To estimate repertoire size and how much clonotype sharing occurs between individuals, the study deeply sequenced the blood TCR repertoires of a handful of healthy adults. Per donor, three plates each were used for CD4 naive and CD4 memory, two for CD8 naive, and one for CD8 memory.

Concerning this clone: There is no known antigen for this receptor. No much larger clonotype is one base removed from it; base qualities were not supplied.

The donors were healthy, HIV-negative adults with no recently reported acute infections or vaccinations. Only Caucasian adults living in Nashville, Tennessee, USA were represented among the donors. CD4+ T cells were enriched through magnetic negative selection, after which naive cells were positively selected on CD45RA and the remaining negative fraction served as the memory subset. Blood was obtained by leukapheresis, after which PBMCs were separated by Ficoll-Histopaque density gradient centrifugation and cryopreserved in liquid nitrogen vapor phase. Analytical flow cytometry was used to check the purity and quantity of each magnetically sorted T cell population. Genomic DNA was isolated from every sorted fraction and measured by UV absorbance on a Nanodrop 2000c. Using the deep immunoSEQ assay, multiplex PCR amplified TCR CDR3 regions from genomic DNA. Extracted genomic DNA from each cell subset was distributed evenly across all wells of several immunoSEQ 96-well plates, and each plate was treated as a replicate. For sorted subsets, approximately 190 ng of genomic DNA, equivalent to around 31,000 T cell genomes, went into each replicate PCR. Purified libraries were quantified with a Qubit 3.0 fluorometer, sized on a Bioanalyzer 2100, and re-quantified with the KAPA Library Quantification kit. Every immunoSEQ 96-well plate was sequenced on a dedicated single-read 150-cycle Illumina NextSeq 550 flow cell. The authors' analysis ran thus. Because only junctional sequences without quality scores were contained in the immunoSEQ output, filtering matching that applied to full-length reads could not be performed. Sequences were annotated with PyIR, a Python wrapper for IgBLAST v1.9, using IMGT germline references to assign V/J genes and CDR3. Any read was removed if the V/J assignment was weak (E-value above 1e-6), the CDR3 was missing, or the read contained stop codons, out-of-frame junctions, or ambiguous translated residues. V3J clonotypes were defined by identical inferred V gene, J gene, and CDR3 amino acid sequence. The percentage overlap between two repertoires was calculated by dividing the number of shared unique clonotypes by the size of the smaller repertoire. Richness of each repertoire was evaluated using RTK rarefaction, the Chao1 estimator, and Recon v2.1 estimates of unobserved clonotypes. OLGA was used to compute generation probabilities for all TCRbeta clonotypes that the gDNA method yielded from several donors. In TCRdb, the immuneACCESS table is reduced to in-frame sequences with V and J assigned. These tables do not hold every clone; where another copy was compared, an unresolved V gene accounts for under half, and the others remain unexplained. V and J calls and clone size are as listed in that table; D and trimming were resolved from the DNA. Within this sample are around 2.5 million clones, with 93% of them counted one time only. The top ten constitute 0.36% of the sample.

Broad study findings and their caveats: Rarefaction of sorted-subset datasets indicated incomplete sequencing despite the large sequencing depth. Clonotypes shared by all four sorted-subset donors showed higher generation probabilities than non-shared clonotypes. The genetic and exposure-history diversity represented was limited by the small number of donors. Sampling was limited to blood, and TCR repertoires in tissue likely differ from TCR repertoires in blood. Naive subsets generally had larger estimated clonotype richness than memory subsets. Sharing across several donors was observed for around 5% of naive CD4, 3% to 3.5% of naive CD8, over 2% of memory CD4, and about 0.4% of memory CD8 clonotypes. Based on pairwise subsampling, the degree of clonotype sharing among donors was expected to be affected by sequencing depth.

The germline V gene encodes CDR1 SGHRS and CDR2 YFSETQ. From the cysteine up to the phenylalanine, the CDR3 has a length of 15 residues. CDR3 DNA only is kept here, 45 bases in frame from base 1. V ends up 3 bases short and J 3 bases short, with an unmatched junction base count of 5. The sequence is built from TRBV5-1 and TRBJ2-2, and 7 junction bases match TRBD1. Sequencing was carried out using naive CD4+ T cells from PBMCs. Explained via the paper, the cell subset or site label denotes: CD45RA+ positively selected. The receptor was derived from a man in his late teens or twenties in good health. Some clones in this sample may be carry-over from other donors' samples. CDR3 protein: CASSSGTAYTGELFF. The DNA sequence is given as TGCGCCAGCAGCTCAGGGACAGCCTACACCGGGGAGCTGTTTTTT.